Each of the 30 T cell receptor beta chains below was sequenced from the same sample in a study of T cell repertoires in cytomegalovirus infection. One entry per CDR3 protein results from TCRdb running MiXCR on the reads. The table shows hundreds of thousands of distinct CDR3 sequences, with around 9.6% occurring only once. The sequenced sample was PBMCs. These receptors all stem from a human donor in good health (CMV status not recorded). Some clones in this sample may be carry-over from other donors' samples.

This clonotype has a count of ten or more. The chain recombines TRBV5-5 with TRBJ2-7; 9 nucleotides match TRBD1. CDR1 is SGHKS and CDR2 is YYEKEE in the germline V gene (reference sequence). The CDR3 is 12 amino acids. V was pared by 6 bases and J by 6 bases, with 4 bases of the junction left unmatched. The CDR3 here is CASNRGLAEQYF. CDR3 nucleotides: TGTGCCAGCAACAGGGGGCTGGCCGAGCAGTACTTC.

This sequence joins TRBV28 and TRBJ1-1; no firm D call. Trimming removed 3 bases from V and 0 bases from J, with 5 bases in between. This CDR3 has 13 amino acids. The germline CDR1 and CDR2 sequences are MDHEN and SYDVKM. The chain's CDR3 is CASSFSLNTEAFF. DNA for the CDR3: TGTGCCAGCAGTTTCTCTTTGAACACTGAAGCTTTCTTT.

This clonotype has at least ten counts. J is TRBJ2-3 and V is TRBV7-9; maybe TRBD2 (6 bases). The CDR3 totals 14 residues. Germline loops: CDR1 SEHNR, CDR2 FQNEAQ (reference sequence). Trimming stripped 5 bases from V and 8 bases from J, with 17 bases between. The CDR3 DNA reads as TGTGCCAGCAGCCCCCGGACTAATTTGCCTACGCAGTATTTT. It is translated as CASSPRTNLPTQYF.

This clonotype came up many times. In nucleotides, the CDR3 is TGTGCCAGCAAGTTCCAGATGAACACTGAAGCTTTCTTT. Amino acid sequence: CASKFQMNTEAFF. This chain connects TRBV6-6 to TRBJ1-1; D ambiguous. Germline CDR1 MNHNY, CDR2 SVGAGI (reference sequence). The V end was cut by 7 bases, the J end by 0 bases, with 9 bases between. The CDR3 runs to 13 residues.

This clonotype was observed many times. The CDR3 DNA reads TGTGCCAGCAGCCGGCGGGGATTAAGAAGGGGGGGTACAGAGACCCAGTACTTC. Encoded protein: CASSRRGLRRGGTETQYF. The chain is built from TRBV12-3 or TRBV12-4 and TRBJ2-5; D might be TRBD2 (7 bases). V was trimmed by 6 bases and J by 4 bases, leaving 27 bases between them. The CDR3 has 18 residues.

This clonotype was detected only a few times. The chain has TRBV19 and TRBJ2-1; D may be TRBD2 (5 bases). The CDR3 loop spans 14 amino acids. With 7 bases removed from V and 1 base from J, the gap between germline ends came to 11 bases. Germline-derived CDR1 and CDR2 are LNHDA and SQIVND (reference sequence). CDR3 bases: TGTGCCAGTAAGATCCGGGGATCCTACAATGAGCAGTTCTTC. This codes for CASKIRGSYNEQFF.

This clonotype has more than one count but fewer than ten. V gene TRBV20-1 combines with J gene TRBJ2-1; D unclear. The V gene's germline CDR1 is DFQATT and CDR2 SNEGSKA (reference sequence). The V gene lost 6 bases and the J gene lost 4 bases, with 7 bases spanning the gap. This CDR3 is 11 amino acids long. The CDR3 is CSAQNYNEQFF. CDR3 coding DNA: TGCAGTGCCCAGAATTACAATGAGCAGTTCTTC.

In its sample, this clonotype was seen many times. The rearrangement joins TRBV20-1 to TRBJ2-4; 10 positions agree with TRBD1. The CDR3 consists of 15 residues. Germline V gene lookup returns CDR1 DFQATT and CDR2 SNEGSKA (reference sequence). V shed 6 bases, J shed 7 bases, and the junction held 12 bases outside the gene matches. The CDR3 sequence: CSANGGQGNLNIQYF. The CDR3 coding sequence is TGCAGTGCAAACGGGGGACAGGGGAATTTGAACATTCAGTACTTC.

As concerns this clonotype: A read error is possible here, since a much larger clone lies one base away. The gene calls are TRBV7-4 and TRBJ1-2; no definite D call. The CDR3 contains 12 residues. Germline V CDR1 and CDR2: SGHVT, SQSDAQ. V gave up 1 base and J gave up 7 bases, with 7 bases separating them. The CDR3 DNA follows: TGTGCCAGCAGCTTAGGCCATGTTGGCTACACCTTC. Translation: CASSLGHVGYTF.

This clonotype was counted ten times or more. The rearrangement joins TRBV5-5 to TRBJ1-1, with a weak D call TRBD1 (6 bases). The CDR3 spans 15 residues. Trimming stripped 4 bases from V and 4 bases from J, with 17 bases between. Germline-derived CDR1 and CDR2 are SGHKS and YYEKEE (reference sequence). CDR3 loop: CASSTNRVGGTEAFF. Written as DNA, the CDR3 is TGTGCCAGCAGCACGAACAGGGTGGGGGGCACTGAAGCTTTCTTT.

CDR3 amino acids: CSAVIGTATSTDTQYF. CDR3 in DNA: TGCAGTGCAGTTATCGGGACAGCCACTAGCACAGATACGCAGTATTTT. The rearrangement uses TRBV20-1 and TRBJ2-3; 7 nucleotides line up with TRBD1. Per germline, CDR1 DFQATT and CDR2 SNEGSKA (reference sequence). After removal of 6 bases from V and 0 bases from J, the junction contained 12 bases not matched to a gene. The CDR3 totals 16 residues.

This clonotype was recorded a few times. The CDR3 DNA reads as TGCAGCGTCCGCCTGGACAGGAGCTACACTGAAGCTTTCTTT. Protein product: CSVRLDRSYTEAFF. This chain links TRBV29-1 with TRBJ1-1, with 7 bases identical to TRBD1. Germline CDR1 and CDR2: SQVTM and ANQGSEA. The CDR3 consists of 14 residues. J lost 3 bases, V lost 6 bases, and 10 bases had no gene match.

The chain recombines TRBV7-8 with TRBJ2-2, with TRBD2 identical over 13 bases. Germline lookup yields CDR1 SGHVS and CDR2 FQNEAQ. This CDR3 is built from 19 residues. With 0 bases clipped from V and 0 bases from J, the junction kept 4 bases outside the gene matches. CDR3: CASSLARLAGGANTGELFF. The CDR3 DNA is TGTGCCAGCAGCTTAGCGCGACTAGCGGGGGGAGCGAACACCGGGGAGCTGTTTTTT.

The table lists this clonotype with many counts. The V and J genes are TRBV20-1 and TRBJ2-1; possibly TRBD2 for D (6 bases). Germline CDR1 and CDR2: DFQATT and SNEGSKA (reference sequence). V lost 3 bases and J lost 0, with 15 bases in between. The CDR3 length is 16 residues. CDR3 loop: CSASRRDRSSYNEQFF. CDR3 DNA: TGCAGTGCTAGTCGGCGGGACCGGAGCTCCTACAATGAGCAGTTCTTC.

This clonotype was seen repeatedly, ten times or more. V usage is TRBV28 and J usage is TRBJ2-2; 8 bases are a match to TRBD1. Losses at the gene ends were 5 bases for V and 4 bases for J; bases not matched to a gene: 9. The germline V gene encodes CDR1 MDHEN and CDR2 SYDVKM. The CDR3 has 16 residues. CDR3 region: CASSPPQGAGTGELFF. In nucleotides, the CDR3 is TGTGCCAGCAGTCCACCCCAGGGGGCGGGCACCGGGGAGCTGTTTTTT. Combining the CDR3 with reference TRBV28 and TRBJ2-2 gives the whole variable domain DVKVTQSSRYLVKRTGEKVFLECVQDMDHENMFWYRQDPGLGLRLIYFSYDVKMKEKGDIPEGYSVSREKKERFSLILESASTNQTSMYLCASSPPQGAGTGELFFGEGSRLTVL.

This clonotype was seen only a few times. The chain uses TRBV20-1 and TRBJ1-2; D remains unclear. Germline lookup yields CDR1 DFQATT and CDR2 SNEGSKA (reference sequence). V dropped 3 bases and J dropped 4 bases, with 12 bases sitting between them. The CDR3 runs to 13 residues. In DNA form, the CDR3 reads TGCAGTGCTAGGCCAGACTGGATCTATGGCTACACCTTC. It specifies CSARPDWIYGYTF.

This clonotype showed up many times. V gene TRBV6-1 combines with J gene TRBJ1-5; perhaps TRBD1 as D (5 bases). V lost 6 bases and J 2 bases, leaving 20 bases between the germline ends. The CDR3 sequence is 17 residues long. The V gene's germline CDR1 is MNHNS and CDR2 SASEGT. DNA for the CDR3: TGTGCCAGCAGGATCTCGTTGGGGGGTGGAGGCAATCAGCCCCAGCATTTT. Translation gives CASRISLGGGGNQPQHF.

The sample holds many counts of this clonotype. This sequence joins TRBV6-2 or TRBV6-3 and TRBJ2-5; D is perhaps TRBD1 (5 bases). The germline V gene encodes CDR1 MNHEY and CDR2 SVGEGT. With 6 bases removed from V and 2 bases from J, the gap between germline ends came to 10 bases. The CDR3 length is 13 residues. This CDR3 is CASSQTEQETQYF. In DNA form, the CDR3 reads TGTGCCAGCAGCCAGACAGAGCAAGAGACCCAGTACTTC.

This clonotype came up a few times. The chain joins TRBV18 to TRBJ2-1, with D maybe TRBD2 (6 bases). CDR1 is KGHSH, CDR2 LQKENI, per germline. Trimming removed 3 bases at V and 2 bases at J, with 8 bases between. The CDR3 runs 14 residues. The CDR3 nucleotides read TGTGCCAGCTCACCTCGGAGGGCCTACAATGAGCAGTTCTTC. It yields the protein CASSPRRAYNEQFF.

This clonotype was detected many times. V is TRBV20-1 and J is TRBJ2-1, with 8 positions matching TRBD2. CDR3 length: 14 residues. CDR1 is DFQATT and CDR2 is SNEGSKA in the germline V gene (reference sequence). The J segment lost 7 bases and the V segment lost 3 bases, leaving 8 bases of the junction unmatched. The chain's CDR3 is CSARTGGGSNEQFF. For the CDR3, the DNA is TGCAGTGCTAGGACGGGCGGGGGGTCAAATGAGCAGTTCTTC.

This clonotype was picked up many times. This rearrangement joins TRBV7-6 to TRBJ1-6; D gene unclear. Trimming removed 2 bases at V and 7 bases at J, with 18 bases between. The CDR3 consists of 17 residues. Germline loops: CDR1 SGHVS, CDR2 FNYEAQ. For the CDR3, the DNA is TGTGCCAGCAGCTTATCGCCCAGTGTAGGGAAGAATTCACCCCTCCACTTT. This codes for CASSLSPSVGKNSPLHF. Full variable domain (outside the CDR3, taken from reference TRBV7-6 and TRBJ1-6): GAGVSQSPRYKVTKRGQDVALRCDPISGHVSLYWYRQALGQGPEFLTYFNYEAQQDKSGLPNDRFSAERPEGSISTLTIQRTEQRDSAMYRCASSLSPSVGKNSPLHFGNGTRLTVT.

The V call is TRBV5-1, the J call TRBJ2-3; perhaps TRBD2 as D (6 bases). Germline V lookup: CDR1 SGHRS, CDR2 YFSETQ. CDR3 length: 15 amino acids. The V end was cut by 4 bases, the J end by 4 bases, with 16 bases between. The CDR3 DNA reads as TGCGCCAGCAGCCGAGGCGGGGTTGCGGCAGATACGCAGTATTTT. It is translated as CASSRGGVAADTQYF.

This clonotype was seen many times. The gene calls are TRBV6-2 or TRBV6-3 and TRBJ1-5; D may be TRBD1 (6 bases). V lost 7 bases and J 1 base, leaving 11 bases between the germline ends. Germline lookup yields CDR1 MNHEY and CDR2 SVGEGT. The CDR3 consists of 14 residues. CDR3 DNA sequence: TGTGCCAGCAAACCTCAGGGGAGCAATCAGCCCCAGCATTTT. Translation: CASKPQGSNQPQHF.

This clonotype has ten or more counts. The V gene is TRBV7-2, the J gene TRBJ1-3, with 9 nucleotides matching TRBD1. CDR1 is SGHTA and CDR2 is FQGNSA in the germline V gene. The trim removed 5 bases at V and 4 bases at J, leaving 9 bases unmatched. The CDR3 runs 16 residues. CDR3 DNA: TGTGCCAGCAGCCCACACAGGGGGCAGAGGGGAAACACCATATATTTT. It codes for CASSPHRGQRGNTIYF.

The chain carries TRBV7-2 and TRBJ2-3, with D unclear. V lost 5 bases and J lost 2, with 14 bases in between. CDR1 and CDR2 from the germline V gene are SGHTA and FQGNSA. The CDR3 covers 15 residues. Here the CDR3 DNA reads TGTGCCAGCAGCCTCGCCGGATATAACACAGATACGCAGTATTTT. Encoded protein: CASSLAGYNTDTQYF.

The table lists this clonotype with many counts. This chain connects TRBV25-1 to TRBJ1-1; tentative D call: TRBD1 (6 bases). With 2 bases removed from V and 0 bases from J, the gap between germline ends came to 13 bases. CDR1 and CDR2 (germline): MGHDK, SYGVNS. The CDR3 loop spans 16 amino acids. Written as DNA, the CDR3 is TGTGCCAGCAGTGAAGAGAGGGGACACCTGAACACTGAAGCTTTCTTT. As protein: CASSEERGHLNTEAFF.

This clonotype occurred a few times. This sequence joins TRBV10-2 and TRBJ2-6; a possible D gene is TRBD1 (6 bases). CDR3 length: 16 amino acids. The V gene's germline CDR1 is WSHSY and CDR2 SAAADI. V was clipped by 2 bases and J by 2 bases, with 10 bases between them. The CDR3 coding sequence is TGCGCCAGCAGTGAGCAGGCAGGGGCTGGGGCCAACGTCCTGACTTTC. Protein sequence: CASSEQAGAGANVLTF.

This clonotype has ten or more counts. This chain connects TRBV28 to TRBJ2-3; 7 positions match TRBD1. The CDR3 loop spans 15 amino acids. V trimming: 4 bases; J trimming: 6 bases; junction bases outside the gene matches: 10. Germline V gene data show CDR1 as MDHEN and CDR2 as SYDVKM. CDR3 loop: CASSSTKDRPDTQYF. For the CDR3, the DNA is TGTGCCAGCAGTTCAACTAAGGACAGGCCCGATACGCAGTATTTT.

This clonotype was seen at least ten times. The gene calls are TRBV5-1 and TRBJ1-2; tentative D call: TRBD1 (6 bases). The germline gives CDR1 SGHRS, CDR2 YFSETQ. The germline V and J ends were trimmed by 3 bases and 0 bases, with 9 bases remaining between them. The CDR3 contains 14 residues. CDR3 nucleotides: TGCGCCAGCAGCTCGGGACAAGCTAACTATGGCTACACCTTC. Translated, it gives CASSSGQANYGYTF.

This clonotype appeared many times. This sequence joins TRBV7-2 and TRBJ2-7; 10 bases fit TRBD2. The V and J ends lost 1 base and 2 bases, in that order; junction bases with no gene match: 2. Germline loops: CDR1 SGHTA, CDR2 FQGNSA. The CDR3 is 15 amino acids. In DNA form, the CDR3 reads TGTGCCAGCAGCTTAGACCTAGCGGGGGCCTACGAGCAGTACTTC. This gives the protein CASSLDLAGAYEQYF.